This T cell receptor (beta chain) was observed in a study of cytomegalovirus exposure and HLA in healthy donors. Study at large: Approximately 80 million unique TCRs from HLA-typed donors were held in an early data release.

The PCR had 60 Vbeta and 13 Jbeta primers. This table comes from immunoSEQ multiplex PCR, and its TCRdb copy is limited to in-frame clones, with some not included. The sample contains approximately 100,000 clones, less than 85% of which appear only once. Trimming at V came to 7 bases and at J to 1 base, leaving 21 bases not matched to a gene. Germline values: CDR1 LNHDA, CDR2 SQIVND (reference sequence). The CDR3 sequence is 20 residues long. Sequencing used PBMCs. The chain has TRBV19 and TRBJ2-3, with 9 positions matching TRBD2. This TCR derives from a man aged 55 to 70 in good health and CMV-seronegative. The CDR3 nucleotides are TGTGCCAGTACCCCCAGGTTAGGAAGCGGGGGGCTTCCGGGCACAGATACGCAGTATTTT. This sequence encodes CASTPRLGSGGLPGTDTQYF.